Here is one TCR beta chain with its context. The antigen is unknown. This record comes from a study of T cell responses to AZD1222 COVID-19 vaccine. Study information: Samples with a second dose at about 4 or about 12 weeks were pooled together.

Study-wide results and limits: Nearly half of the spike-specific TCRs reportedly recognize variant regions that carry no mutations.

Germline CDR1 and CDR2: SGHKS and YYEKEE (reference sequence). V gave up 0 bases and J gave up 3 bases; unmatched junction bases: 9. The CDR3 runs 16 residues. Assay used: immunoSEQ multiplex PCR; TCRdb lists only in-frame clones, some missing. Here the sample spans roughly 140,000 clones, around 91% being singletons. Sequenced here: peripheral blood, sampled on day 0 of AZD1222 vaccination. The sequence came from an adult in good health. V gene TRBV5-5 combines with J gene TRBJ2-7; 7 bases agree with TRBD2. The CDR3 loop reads CASSLGPTGDYYEQYF. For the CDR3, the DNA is TGTGCCAGCAGCTTGGGACCCACTGGGGACTACTACGAGCAGTACTTC.